This section outlines one T cell receptor (beta chain) sequence together with its context. This sample is drawn from a study of CD8 T cells in acute hepatitis C reinfection. The study's findings and limits: TRBV04 and TRBV06 were preferentially used in all groups, not explained by naive pool overrepresentation. A V04-02/J02-02 clonotype was among 10 to 15 public ones, independent of outcome.

Germline values: CDR1 LGHNA, CDR2 YSLEER. This CDR3 has 19 residues. V lost 0 bases to trimming and J lost 5 bases; unmatched junction nucleotides: 10. Described time point: at least 347 days after estimated infection, following spontaneous clearance. Hepatitis C virus-specific T cells were sequenced directly ex vivo without in vitro expansion. The repertoire was sequenced with immunoSEQ multiplex PCR; TCRdb's copy has only in-frame clones and lacks some. Of approximately 350 clones listed, around 70% are singletons. The clonotype was recovered from a man aged 40-50 years who spontaneously cleared hepatitis C infection. V gene TRBV4-3 combines with J gene TRBJ2-3; TRBD2 aligns across 14 bases. Source: HCV NS3-1073 tetramer-sorted CD8+ T cells from PBMCs, taken at follow-up. CDR3 sequence reads: CASSQEPSGTSGGGDTQYF. Here the CDR3 DNA reads TGCGCCAGCAGCCAAGAGCCTTCCGGGACTAGCGGGGGCGGAGATACGCAGTATTTT.